The clone carrying this T cell receptor beta chain was picked up one time. The antigen is unknown. A junction boundary mismatches the germline segment, possibly from a read error. Germline V lookup: CDR1 LGHNA, CDR2 YNFKEQ. CDR3 length: 14 amino acids. This sample was taken from a study of tumor and adjacent non-tumor tissue in lung cancer. General study findings and limits: Tumor tissue had significantly higher TCR diversity than normal lung. Tumor repertoires had a smaller top 100 clone share than normal lung.

RNA was extracted from bulk tissue without any cell sorting. More than 3 cm separated this lung sample from the edge of the tumor. Donors were chemotherapy-naive, newly diagnosed lung cancer surgical patients in China, August–late 2014. Three rounds of nested PCR, following a modified ARM-PCR protocol, produced the TCRbeta library. Via MiXCR, TCRdb re-called the multiplex PCR reads, giving one row per CDR3 protein. This sample carries about 67,000 distinct CDR3 sequences, 76% of them seen once, and the ten largest clones take 45%. The source of this sequence is a man aged 55 to 69 with non-small cell lung cancer. The sample was distant non-tumor lung tissue. The chain couples TRBV4-2 to TRBJ2-1, with D unclear. The CDR3 is CANSQDLRLPEHFF. The CDR3 DNA sequence: TGTGCCAACAGCCAAGATCTCCGCCTTCCCGAGCATTTCTTC.